Listed below are T cell receptor beta chains from one sample, sequenced in a study of type 1 regulatory T cells. Each CDR3 protein gets one entry after TCRdb re-called the reads with MiXCR. Among under 75,000 distinct CDR3 sequences, under 25% were seen once, and the ten largest hold less than 10%. For these receptors, no antigen is known. The sample was cultured type 1 regulatory T (Tr1) cells, either the whole culture or a sorted fraction (not recorded which). Receptors were obtained from a human donor in good health. Each CDR3 is given with its conserved first and last residue. The D gene is left open where the match is weak. Clone size is given for some rows only: seen once, a few or many times, or a class if the clone is expanded.

v_gene,j_gene,abundance,d_gene,CDR3nt,CDR3aa
TRBV20-1,TRBJ2-5,few,NA,TGCAGTGCTAGAGATCCTGGGAGGATAGAGACCCAGTACTTC,CSARDPGRIETQYF
TRBV5-1,TRBJ2-1,many,TRBD2,TGCGCCAGCAGCCCGGCGGCGCGGGAGATAGGTGAGCAGTTCTTC,CASSPAAREIGEQFF
TRBV29-1,TRBJ2-7,NA,TRBD1,TGCAGCGTTTCCGGGACAGGCTACGAGCAGTACTTC,CSVSGTGYEQYF
TRBV12-3/TRBV12-4,TRBJ1-2,NA,TRBD1,TGTGCCAGCACCGGGACAGGGCTCTATGGCTACACCTTC,CASTGTGLYGYTF
TRBV30,TRBJ2-1,few,NA,TGTGCCTGGAGTCACGGGAGCTCCTACAATGAGCAGTTCTTC,CAWSHGSSYNEQFF
TRBV11-2,TRBJ2-2,NA,TRBD2,TGTGCCAGCAAACTAGCGGGACACGGGGAGCTGTTTTTT,CASKLAGHGELFF
TRBV27,TRBJ2-1,many,TRBD2,TGTGCCAGCAGAGGACTAGCGGGAGTCGGTGAGCAGTTCTTC,CASRGLAGVGEQFF
TRBV30,TRBJ2-1,few,NA,TGTGCCTGGAGACCCACAGGCTACAATGAGCAGTTCTTC,CAWRPTGYNEQFF
TRBV20-1,TRBJ2-5,NA,TRBD2,TGCAGTGCTAGCCCCGGGGGGCAAGAGACCCAGTACTTC,CSASPGGQETQYF
TRBV18,TRBJ1-1,NA,NA,TGTGCCAGCTCACGCAACAGGAACACTGAAGCTTTCTTT,CASSRNRNTEAFF
TRBV29-1,TRBJ2-7,NA,NA,TGCAGCGTTGCGTTAAGCTTCTACGAGCAGTACTTC,CSVALSFYEQYF
TRBV5-1,TRBJ2-7,NA,TRBD2,TGCGCCAGCAGCTCCCTCCCCGGGGGGTCCTACGAGCAGTACTTC,CASSSLPGGSYEQYF
TRBV12-3/TRBV12-4,TRBJ2-1,many,TRBD1,TGTGCCAGCAGGTTCGGACAGGGGCATGAGCAGTTCTTC,CASRFGQGHEQFF
TRBV7-2,TRBJ1-1,many,NA,TGTGCCAGCAGCTCCATGTCAGGGGACCCTTCGGCTTTCTTT,CASSSMSGDPSAFF
TRBV7-2,TRBJ2-2,few,NA,TGTGCCAGCAGCCCTTACAAGCGTGCGAACACCGGGGAGCTGTTTTTT,CASSPYKRANTGELFF
TRBV30,TRBJ2-7,NA,TRBD1,TGTGCCTGGAGTCGGAGACAGGGGTGGCCCGAGCAGTACTTC,CAWSRRQGWPEQYF
TRBV18,TRBJ2-2,NA,TRBD2,TGTGCCAGCTCACCTCTAGCGGTTGACACCGGGGAGCTGTTTTTT,CASSPLAVDTGELFF
TRBV5-1,TRBJ2-3,few,TRBD2,TGCGTCAGCAGCTATTCCGGGACTAGGGCCTTAGATACGCAGTATTTT,CVSSYSGTRALDTQYF
TRBV7-9,TRBJ2-6,few,NA,TGTGCCTGCTCTGGGGCCAACGTCCTGACTTTC,CACSGANVLTF
TRBV5-4,TRBJ2-6,few,NA,TGTGCCAGCGGCTTCTCTGGGGCCAACGTCCTGACTTTC,CASGFSGANVLTF
TRBV6-2/TRBV6-3,TRBJ2-3,NA,NA,TGTGCCAGCAGGACATGGAACCCGTTAGGCCCAGATACGCAGTATTTT,CASRTWNPLGPDTQYF
TRBV27,TRBJ2-7,NA,TRBD2,TGTGCCAGCAGTATCGGGACTAGCGGGCCCTCCGAGCAGTACTTC,CASSIGTSGPSEQYF